The clone carrying this TCR beta chain is a singleton in its sample. The data originate from a study of CD8 T cells in Susac syndrome. The RNA input was about 0.45 to 1 ug, and it was reverse transcribed with random hexamers. Amplification of TCR beta CDR3 was carried out by immunoSEQ multiplex PCR, which covered 54 Vbeta and 13 Jbeta segments. TCRdb called the immunoSEQ multiplex PCR reads again in MiXCR, with one record for every CDR3 protein. This sample has approximately 120,000 distinct CDR3 sequences, with around 94% found just once. V lost 4 bases to trimming and J lost 2 bases; unmatched junction nucleotides: 7. The germline gives CDR1 LGHDT, CDR2 YNNKEL (reference sequence). The CDR3 loop spans 17 amino acids.

Sequencing was carried out using CD4+ T cells from PBMCs. The genes are TRBV3-1 and TRBJ2-1; TRBD2 agrees at 11 bases. This TCR was sampled from a human donor in good health. The CDR3 is CASSPLAGDTPYNEQFF. The CDR3 coding sequence is TGTGCCAGCAGCCCACTAGCGGGAGACACCCCCTACAATGAGCAGTTCTTC.